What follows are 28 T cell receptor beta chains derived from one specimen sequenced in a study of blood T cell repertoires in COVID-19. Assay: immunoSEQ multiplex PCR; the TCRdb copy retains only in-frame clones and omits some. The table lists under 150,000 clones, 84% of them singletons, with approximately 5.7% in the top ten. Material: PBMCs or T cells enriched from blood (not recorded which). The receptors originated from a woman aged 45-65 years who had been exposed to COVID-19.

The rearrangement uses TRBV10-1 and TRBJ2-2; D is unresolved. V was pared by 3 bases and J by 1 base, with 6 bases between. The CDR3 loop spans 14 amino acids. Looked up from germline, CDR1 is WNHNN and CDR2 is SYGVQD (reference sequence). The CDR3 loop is CASSELRNTGELFF. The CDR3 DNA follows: TGCGCCAGCAGTGAACTAAGGAACACCGGGGAGCTGTTTTTT.

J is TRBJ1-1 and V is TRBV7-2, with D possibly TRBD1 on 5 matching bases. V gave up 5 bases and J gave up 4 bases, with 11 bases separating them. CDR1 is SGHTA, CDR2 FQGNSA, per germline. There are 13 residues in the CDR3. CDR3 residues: CASSKRQSTEAFF. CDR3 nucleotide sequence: TGTGCCAGCAGCAAACGACAGAGCACTGAAGCTTTCTTT.

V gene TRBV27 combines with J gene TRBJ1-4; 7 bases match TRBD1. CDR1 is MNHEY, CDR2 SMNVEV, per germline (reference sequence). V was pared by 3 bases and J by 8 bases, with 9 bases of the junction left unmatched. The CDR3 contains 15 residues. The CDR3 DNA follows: TGTGCCAGCAGTTTGCCCCGACAGGGTGGGGAAAAACTGTTTTTT. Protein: CASSLPRQGGEKLFF. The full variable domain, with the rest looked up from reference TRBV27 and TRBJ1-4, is EAQVTQNPRYLITVTGKKLTVTCSQNMNHEYMSWYRQDPGLGLRQIYYSMNVEVTDKGDVPEGYKVSRKEKRNFPLILESPSPNQTSLYFCASSLPRQGGEKLFFGSGTQLSVL.

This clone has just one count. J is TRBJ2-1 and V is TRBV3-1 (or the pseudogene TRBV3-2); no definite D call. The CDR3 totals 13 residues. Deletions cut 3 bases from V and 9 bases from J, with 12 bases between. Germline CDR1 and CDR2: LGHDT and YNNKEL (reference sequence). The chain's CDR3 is CASSQDSRVEQFF. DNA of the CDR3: TGTGCCAGCAGCCAGGATTCTCGGGTTGAGCAGTTCTTC.

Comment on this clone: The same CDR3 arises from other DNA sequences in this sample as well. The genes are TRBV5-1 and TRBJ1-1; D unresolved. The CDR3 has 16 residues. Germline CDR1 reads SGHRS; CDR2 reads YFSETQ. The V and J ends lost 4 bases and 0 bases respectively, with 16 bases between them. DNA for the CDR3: TGCGCCAGCAGCCCTGGTGGAGTCACCCTGAACACTGAAGCTTTCTTT. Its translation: CASSPGGVTLNTEAFF.

The CDR3 DNA is TGTGCCAGCAGCTTAGGGGGGGGCAGGCAAGGCTACACCTTC. It encodes CASSLGGGRQGYTF. The chain has TRBV7-2 and TRBJ1-2; a weak D match, TRBD1 (6 bases). Deletions cut 1 base from V and 8 bases from J, with 14 bases between. From germline, CDR1 is SGHTA and CDR2 FQGNSA. The CDR3 totals 14 residues.

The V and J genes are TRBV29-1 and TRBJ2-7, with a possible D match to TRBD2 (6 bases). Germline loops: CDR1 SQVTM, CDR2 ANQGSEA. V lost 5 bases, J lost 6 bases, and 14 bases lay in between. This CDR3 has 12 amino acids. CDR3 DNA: TGCAGCGTTATGTCTAGCGTGAGCGAGCAGTACTTC. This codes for CSVMSSVSEQYF.

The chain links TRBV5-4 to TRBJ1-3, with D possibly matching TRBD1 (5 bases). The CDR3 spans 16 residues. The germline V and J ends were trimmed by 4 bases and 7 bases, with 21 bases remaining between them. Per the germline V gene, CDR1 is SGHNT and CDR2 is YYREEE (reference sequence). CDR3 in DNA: TGTGCCAGCAGCGAGAGCCCGGGGACGGGAGGGAACACCATATATTTT. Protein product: CASSESPGTGGNTIYF. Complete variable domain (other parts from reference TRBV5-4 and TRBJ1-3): ETGVTQSPTHLIKTRGQQVTLRCSSQSGHNTVSWYQQALGQGPQFIFQYYREEENGRGNFPPRFSGLQFPNYSSELNVNALELDDSALYLCASSESPGTGGNTIYFGEGSWLTVV.

The CDR3 spells CASSFVPLAGGPYEQYF. CDR3 in DNA: TGCGCCAGCAGCTTTGTCCCACTAGCGGGAGGTCCCTACGAGCAGTACTTC. This chain links TRBV5-1 with TRBJ2-7; 12 nucleotides align to TRBD2. With 2 bases clipped from V and 2 bases from J, the junction kept 8 bases outside the gene matches. The CDR3 has 17 residues. The germline CDR1 and CDR2 sequences are SGHRS and YFSETQ.

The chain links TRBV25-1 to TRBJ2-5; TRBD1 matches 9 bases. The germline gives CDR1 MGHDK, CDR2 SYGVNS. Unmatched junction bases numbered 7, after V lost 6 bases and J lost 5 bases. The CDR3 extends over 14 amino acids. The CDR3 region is CASRVTGGLETQYF. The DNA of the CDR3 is TGTGCCAGCAGGGTTACAGGGGGCCTCGAGACCCAGTACTTC.

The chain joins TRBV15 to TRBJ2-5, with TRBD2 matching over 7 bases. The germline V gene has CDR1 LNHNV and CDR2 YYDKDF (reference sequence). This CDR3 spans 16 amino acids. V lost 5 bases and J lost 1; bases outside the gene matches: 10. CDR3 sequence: CATSRGGVGFQETQYF. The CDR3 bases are TGTGCCACCAGCCGGGGAGGGGTCGGGTTCCAAGAGACCCAGTACTTC.

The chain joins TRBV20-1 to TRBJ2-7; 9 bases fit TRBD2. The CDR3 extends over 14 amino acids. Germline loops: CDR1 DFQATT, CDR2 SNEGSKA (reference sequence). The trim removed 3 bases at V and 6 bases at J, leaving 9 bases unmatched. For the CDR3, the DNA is TGCAGTGCTAGTTTGGCGGGAGGGCCGTTCGAGCAGTACTTC. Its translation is CSASLAGGPFEQYF.

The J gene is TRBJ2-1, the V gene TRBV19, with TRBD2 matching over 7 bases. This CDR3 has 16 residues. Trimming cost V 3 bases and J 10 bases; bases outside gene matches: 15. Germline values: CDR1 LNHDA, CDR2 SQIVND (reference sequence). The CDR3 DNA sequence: TGTGCCAGTAGTATTGCGCGGGGGTCTTTACTGGGGGAGCAGTTCTTC. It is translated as CASSIARGSLLGEQFF.

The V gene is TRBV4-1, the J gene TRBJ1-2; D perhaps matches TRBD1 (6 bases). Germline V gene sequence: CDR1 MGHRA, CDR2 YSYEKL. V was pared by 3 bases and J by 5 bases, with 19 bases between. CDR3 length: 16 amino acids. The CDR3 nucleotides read TGCGCCAGCAGCCACGCGCTTCGACAGGCGTTTTATGGCTACACCTTC. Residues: CASSHALRQAFYGYTF.

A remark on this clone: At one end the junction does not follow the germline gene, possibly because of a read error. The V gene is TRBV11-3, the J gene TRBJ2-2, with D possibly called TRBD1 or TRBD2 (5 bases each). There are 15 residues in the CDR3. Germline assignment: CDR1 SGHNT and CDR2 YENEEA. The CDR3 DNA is TGTGCCAGCAGATTAGGGGCGGGGAACACCGGGGAGCTGTTTTTT. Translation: CASRLGAGNTGELFF.

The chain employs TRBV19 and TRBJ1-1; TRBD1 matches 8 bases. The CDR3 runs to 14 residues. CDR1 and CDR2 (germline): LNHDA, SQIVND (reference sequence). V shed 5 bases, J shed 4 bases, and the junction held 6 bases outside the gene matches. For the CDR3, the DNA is TGTGCCAGTAGTGGAACAGGGGGTGTCACTGAAGCTTTCTTT. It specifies CASSGTGGVTEAFF.

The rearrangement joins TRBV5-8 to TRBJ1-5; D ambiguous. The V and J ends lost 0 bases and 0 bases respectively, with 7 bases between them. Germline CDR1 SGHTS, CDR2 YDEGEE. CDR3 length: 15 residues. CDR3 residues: CASSLGVYSNQPQHF. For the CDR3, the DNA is TGTGCCAGCAGCTTGGGAGTTTATAGCAATCAGCCCCAGCATTTT.

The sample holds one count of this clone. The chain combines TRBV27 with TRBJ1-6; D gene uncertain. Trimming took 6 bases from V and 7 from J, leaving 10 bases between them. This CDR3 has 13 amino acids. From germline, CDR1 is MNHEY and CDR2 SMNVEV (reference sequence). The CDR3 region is CASSIIQNSPLHF. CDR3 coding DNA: TGTGCCAGCAGCATAATACAAAATTCACCCCTCCACTTT.

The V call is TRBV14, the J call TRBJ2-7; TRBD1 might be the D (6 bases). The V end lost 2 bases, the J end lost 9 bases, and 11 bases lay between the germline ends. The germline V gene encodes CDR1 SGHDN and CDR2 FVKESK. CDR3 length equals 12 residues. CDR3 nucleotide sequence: TGTGCCAGCAGCCAACAGGGGTTGGGGCAGTACTTC. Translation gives CASSQQGLGQYF.

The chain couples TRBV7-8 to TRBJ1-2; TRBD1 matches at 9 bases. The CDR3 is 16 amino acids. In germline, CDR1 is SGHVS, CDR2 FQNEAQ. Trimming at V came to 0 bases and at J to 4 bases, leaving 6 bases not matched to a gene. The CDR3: CASSLADRGQSYGYTF. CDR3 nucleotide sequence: TGTGCCAGCAGCTTAGCGGACAGGGGACAGAGCTATGGCTACACCTTC. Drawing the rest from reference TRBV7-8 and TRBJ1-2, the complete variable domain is GAGVSQSPRYKVAKRGQDVALRCDPISGHVSLFWYQQALGQGPEFLTYFQNEAQLDKSGLPSDRFFAERPEGSVSTLKIQRTQQEDSAVYLCASSLADRGQSYGYTFGSGTRLTVV.

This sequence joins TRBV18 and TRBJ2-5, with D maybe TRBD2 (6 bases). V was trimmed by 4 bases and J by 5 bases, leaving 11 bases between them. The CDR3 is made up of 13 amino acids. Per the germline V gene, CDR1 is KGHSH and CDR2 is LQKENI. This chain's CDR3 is CASSRAGIETQYF. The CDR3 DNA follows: TGTGCCAGCTCACGGGCGGGGATTGAGACCCAGTACTTC.

The CDR3 sequence is CASSQDQGFGNSPLHF. DNA of the CDR3: TGTGCCAGCAGCCAAGATCAGGGGTTCGGTAATTCACCCCTCCACTTT. The rearrangement uses TRBV4-2 and TRBJ1-6, with D perhaps TRBD1 (6 bases). The CDR3 is 16 residues long. With 0 bases removed from V and 6 bases from J, the gap between germline ends came to 12 bases. Germline CDR1 reads LGHNA; CDR2 reads YNFKEQ.

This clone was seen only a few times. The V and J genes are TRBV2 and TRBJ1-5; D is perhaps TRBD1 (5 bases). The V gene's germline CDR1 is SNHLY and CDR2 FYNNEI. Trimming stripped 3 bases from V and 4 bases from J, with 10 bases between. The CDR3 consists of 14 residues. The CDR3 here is CASSEIGANQPQHF. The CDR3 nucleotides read TGTGCCAGCAGTGAGATAGGGGCGAATCAGCCCCAGCATTTT.

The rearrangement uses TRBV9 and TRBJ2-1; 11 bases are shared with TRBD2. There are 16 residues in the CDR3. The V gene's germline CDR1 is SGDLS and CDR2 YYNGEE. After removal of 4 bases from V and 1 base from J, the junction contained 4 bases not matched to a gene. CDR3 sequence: CASSPLAGGSYNEQFF. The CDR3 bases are TGTGCCAGCAGCCCGCTAGCGGGAGGTTCCTACAATGAGCAGTTCTTC.

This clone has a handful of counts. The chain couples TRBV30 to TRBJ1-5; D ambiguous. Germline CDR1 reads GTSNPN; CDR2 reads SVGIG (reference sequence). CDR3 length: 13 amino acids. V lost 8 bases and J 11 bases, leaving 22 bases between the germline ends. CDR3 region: CAGEVGRRSTQHF. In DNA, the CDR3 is TGTGCCGGCGAGGTCGGGAGGCGGTCGACCCAGCATTTT.

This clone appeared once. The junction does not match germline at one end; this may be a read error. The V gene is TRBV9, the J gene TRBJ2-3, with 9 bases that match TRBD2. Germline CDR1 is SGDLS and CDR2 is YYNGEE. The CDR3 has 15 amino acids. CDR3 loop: CASSASGRSTDTQYF. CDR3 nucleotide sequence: TGTGCCAGCAGCGCCAGCGGGAGGAGCACGGATACGCAGTATTTT.

The CDR3: CASSSRDRVTEAFF. The CDR3 coding sequence is TGTGCCAGCAGTAGCCGGGACAGGGTCACTGAAGCTTTCTTT. The chain joins TRBV25-1 to TRBJ1-1; 9 bases map to TRBD1. In germline, CDR1 is MGHDK, CDR2 SYGVNS. The ends lost 5 bases at V and 4 bases at J; junction bases unmatched: 5. There are 14 residues in the CDR3.

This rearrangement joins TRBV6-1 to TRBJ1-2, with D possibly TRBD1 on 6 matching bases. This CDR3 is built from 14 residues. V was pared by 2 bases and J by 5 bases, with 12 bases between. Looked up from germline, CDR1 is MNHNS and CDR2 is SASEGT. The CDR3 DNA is TGTGCCAGCAGTGAAATCGGGGGGGCGTATGGCTACACCTTC. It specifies CASSEIGGAYGYTF.